The 21 T cell receptor beta chains given below trace back to one sample, sequenced in a study of blood T cell repertoires in COVID-19. Produced via immunoSEQ multiplex PCR; TCRdb's table is partial and in-frame only. The repertoire has about 480,000 clones, roughly nine tenths of them found once; the top ten carry about 1%. What was sequenced was peripheral blood. These receptors came from a man aged 18-30 years with COVID-19, enrolled during active disease.

Here the CDR3 reads CATSRGGEQYF. CDR3 in DNA: TGTGCCACCAGCAGAGGGGGGGAGCAGTATTTT. J is TRBJ2-3 and V is TRBV15; perhaps TRBD2 as D (6 bases). This CDR3 region has 11 residues. The germline V gene encodes CDR1 LNHNV and CDR2 YYDKDF (reference sequence). Between the trimmed V and J ends, which lost 1 base and 11 bases, there was a span of 7 bases.

The chain joins TRBV25-1 to TRBJ1-4; weak D call: TRBD1 (6 bases). Germline CDR1 MGHDK, CDR2 SYGVNS. Trimming pared 8 bases from V and 6 bases from J, leaving 13 bases between. The CDR3 sequence is 13 residues long. CDR3 sequence: CASGTSGYEKLFF. CDR3 in DNA: TGTGCCAGCGGGACATCTGGTTATGAAAAACTGTTTTTT.

The V gene is TRBV4-1, the J gene TRBJ2-1; no reliable D call. Per the germline V gene, CDR1 is MGHRA and CDR2 is YSYEKL. The V and J ends lost 3 bases and 9 bases respectively, with 9 bases between them. The CDR3 has 12 amino acids. This CDR3 is CASSHPYGEQFF. CDR3 coding DNA: TGCGCCAGCAGCCATCCATACGGTGAGCAGTTCTTC.

CDR3 region: CASRKTGVNSPLHF. CDR3 bases: TGTGCCAGCAGGAAGACAGGGGTCAATTCACCCCTCCACTTT. The chain recombines TRBV6-5 with TRBJ1-6, with 8 bases that match TRBD1. The CDR3 loop spans 14 amino acids. The V segment lost 6 bases and the J segment 7 bases; nucleotides outside the gene matches: 5. Germline V gene lookup returns CDR1 MNHEY and CDR2 SVGAGI.

This chain joins TRBV6-5 and TRBJ1-5; D call uncertain. Germline V gives CDR1 MNHEY, CDR2 SVGAGI. V lost 9 bases and J lost 1, with 16 bases in between. This CDR3 contains 15 residues. The CDR3 reads CASHSLLTSNQPQHF. CDR3 DNA sequence: TGTGCCAGTCACTCCCTTCTCACGAGCAATCAGCCCCAGCATTTT.

This clone was found once. The chain carries TRBV15 and TRBJ1-2; D gene unclear. CDR3 length: 16 amino acids. V was trimmed by 6 bases and J by 3 bases, leaving 20 bases between them. Looked up from germline, CDR1 is LNHNV and CDR2 is YYDKDF (reference sequence). CDR3 sequence: CATSRREGPMYYGYTF. In nucleotides, the CDR3 is TGTGCCACCAGTCGCCGAGAGGGCCCGATGTACTATGGCTACACCTTC.

J is TRBJ2-5 and V is TRBV3-1 (or the pseudogene TRBV3-2), with D unclear. Germline CDR1 is LGHDT and CDR2 is YNNKEL (reference sequence). This CDR3 has 14 residues. Trimming removed 0 bases at V and 7 bases at J, with 12 bases between. CDR3 region: CASSQDRLSWTQYF. The CDR3 DNA sequence: TGTGCCAGCAGCCAAGATAGATTATCATGGACCCAGTACTTC.

The V call is TRBV27, the J call TRBJ2-7; 8 bases line up with TRBD1. The J segment lost 3 bases and the V segment lost 2 bases, leaving 3 bases of the junction unmatched. Germline CDR1 reads MNHEY; CDR2 reads SMNVEV (reference sequence). CDR3 length: 14 residues. DNA for the CDR3: TGTGCCAGCAGTTTAGCACAGGGGGGCTACGAGCAGTACTTC. Residues: CASSLAQGGYEQYF.

The gene calls are TRBV6-2 or TRBV6-3 and TRBJ1-5; 8 nucleotides line up with TRBD1. The CDR3 contains 17 residues. Per the germline V gene, CDR1 is MNHEY and CDR2 is SVGEGT. The ends lost 2 bases at V and 5 bases at J; junction bases unmatched: 11. The DNA for the CDR3 is TGTGCCAGCAGTTACACATTGGGACAGGTCGCCGATCAGCCCCAGCATTTT. This encodes CASSYTLGQVADQPQHF.

This rearrangement joins TRBV14 to TRBJ2-1; TRBD1 matches at 8 bases. The CDR3 is 14 residues long. The V and J ends lost 5 bases and 8 bases, in that order; junction bases with no gene match: 8. CDR1 is SGHDN, CDR2 FVKESK, per germline. In DNA, the CDR3 is TGTGCCAGCAGCGGGCCGGACAGGGACTATGAGCAGTTCTTC. Its protein is CASSGPDRDYEQFF.

The V call is TRBV2, the J call TRBJ2-5; TRBD2 aligns across 9 bases. V shed 2 bases and J 5 bases; nucleotides not matched to a gene: 6. The CDR3 loop spans 15 amino acids. Germline lookup yields CDR1 SNHLY and CDR2 FYNNEI. The CDR3 here is CASSEPRGGRETQYF. The CDR3 DNA is TGTGCCAGCAGTGAACCGCGGGGGGGGAGGGAGACCCAGTACTTC.

This chain connects TRBV27 to TRBJ2-7; weak D call: TRBD2 (6 bases). Germline CDR1 reads MNHEY; CDR2 reads SMNVEV (reference sequence). The CDR3 sequence is 15 residues long. With 5 bases removed from V and 3 bases from J, the gap between germline ends came to 17 bases. The CDR3 nucleotides read TGTGCCAGCAGTCCTCACCGGGACTCCTTCTACGAGCAGTACTTC. This encodes CASSPHRDSFYEQYF.

The rearrangement uses TRBV29-1 and TRBJ1-4; D gene ambiguous. This CDR3 is built from 13 residues. V was cut by 4 bases and J by 2 bases, with 8 bases left in between. Germline CDR1 reads SQVTM; CDR2 reads ANQGSEA. CDR3 in amino acids: CSVAGRTNEKLFF. The CDR3 DNA reads TGCAGCGTTGCGGGAAGGACTAATGAAAAACTGTTTTTT.

J is TRBJ2-1 and V is TRBV6-5; 10 bases map to TRBD1. With V trimmed by 7 bases and J by 0 bases, 3 bases remained unmatched. CDR1 MNHEY and CDR2 SVGAGI come from the germline V gene. This CDR3 is built from 15 residues. CDR3 region: CASKRQGASYNEQFF. DNA for the CDR3: TGTGCCAGCAAGAGACAGGGGGCCTCCTACAATGAGCAGTTCTTC.

This sequence joins TRBV18 and TRBJ2-1; D is unclear. The CDR3 is made up of 14 amino acids. The V gene's germline CDR1 is KGHSH and CDR2 LQKENI. The V end lost 2 bases, the J end lost 0 bases, and 5 bases lay between the germline ends. Here the CDR3 DNA reads TGTGCCAGCTCACCAAGGAGCTCCTACAATGAGCAGTTCTTC. It codes for CASSPRSSYNEQFF.

This clone was seen just once. Different DNA sequences within this sample yield the same CDR3. The chain employs TRBV5-4 and TRBJ2-5, with 7 nucleotides matching TRBD1. Germline CDR1 and CDR2: SGHNT and YYREEE (reference sequence). J lost 3 bases, V lost 3 bases, and 2 bases had no gene match. This CDR3 contains 13 residues. DNA for the CDR3: TGTGCCAGCAGCTCCACAGGGGAAGAGACCCAGTACTTC. Translated: CASSSTGEETQYF. The full variable domain, with the rest looked up from reference TRBV5-4 and TRBJ2-5, is ETGVTQSPTHLIKTRGQQVTLRCSSQSGHNTVSWYQQALGQGPQFIFQYYREEENGRGNFPPRFSGLQFPNYSSELNVNALELDDSALYLCASSSTGEETQYFGPGTRLLVL.

This chain joins TRBV29-1 and TRBJ2-4; D may be TRBD2 (6 bases). Trimming took off 4 bases at V and 8 bases at J, with 15 bases between the two ends. The CDR3 is 13 amino acids. Germline CDR1 reads SQVTM; CDR2 reads ANQGSEA. DNA of the CDR3: TGCAGCGTTGTTACGGGGCGCGGGGACATTCAGTACTTC. Protein: CSVVTGRGDIQYF.

Here the CDR3 reads CSASGPNEQFF. CDR3 DNA sequence: TGCAGTGCTAGTGGGCCCAATGAGCAGTTCTTC. The rearrangement uses TRBV20-1 and TRBJ2-1; unclear D gene. Deletions cut 3 bases from V and 6 bases from J, with 6 bases between. CDR3 size: 11 residues. CDR1 and CDR2 (germline): DFQATT, SNEGSKA (reference sequence).

The genes are TRBV5-6 and TRBJ1-1; TRBD1 might be the D (6 bases). V dropped 1 base and J dropped 1 base, with 11 bases sitting between them. The CDR3 covers 15 residues. CDR1 and CDR2 from the germline V gene are SGHDT and YYEEEE. In nucleotides, the CDR3 is TGTGCCAGCAGCTTGCTCAGGGGCGCGAACACTGAAGCTTTCTTT. Protein: CASSLLRGANTEAFF.

This rearrangement joins TRBV15 to TRBJ1-1, with TRBD1 as a possible D gene (6 bases). The CDR3 runs 14 residues. CDR1 is LNHNV, CDR2 YYDKDF, per germline (reference sequence). The ends were cut back, 0 bases at V and 4 bases at J, with 9 bases in the middle. The CDR3 nucleotides read TGTGCCACCAGCAGAGACCAGGGGTTCACTGAAGCTTTCTTT. Protein: CATSRDQGFTEAFF.

The rearrangement uses TRBV7-6 and TRBJ2-1; 8 bases are shared with TRBD1. Germline V gene data show CDR1 as SGHVS and CDR2 as FNYEAQ. V was pared by 4 bases and J by 9 bases, with 8 bases of the junction left unmatched. The CDR3 consists of 14 residues. The CDR3 loop reads CASSSDRAEVEQFF. The CDR3 DNA reads as TGTGCCAGCAGCTCGGACAGGGCAGAAGTTGAGCAGTTCTTC.